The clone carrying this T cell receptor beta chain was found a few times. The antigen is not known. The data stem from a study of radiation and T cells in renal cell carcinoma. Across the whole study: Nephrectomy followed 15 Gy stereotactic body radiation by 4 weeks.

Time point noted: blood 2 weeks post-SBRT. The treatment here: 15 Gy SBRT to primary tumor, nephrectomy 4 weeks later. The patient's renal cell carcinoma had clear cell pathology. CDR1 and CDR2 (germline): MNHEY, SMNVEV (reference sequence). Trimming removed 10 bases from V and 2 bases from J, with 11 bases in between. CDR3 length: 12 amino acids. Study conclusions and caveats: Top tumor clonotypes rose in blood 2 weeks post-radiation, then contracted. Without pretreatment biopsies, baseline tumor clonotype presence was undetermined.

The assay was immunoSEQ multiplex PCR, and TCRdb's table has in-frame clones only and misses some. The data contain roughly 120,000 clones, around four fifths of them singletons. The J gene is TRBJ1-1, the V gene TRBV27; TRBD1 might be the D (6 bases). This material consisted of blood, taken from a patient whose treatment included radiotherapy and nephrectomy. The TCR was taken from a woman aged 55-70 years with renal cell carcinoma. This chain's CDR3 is CATRGTNTEAFF. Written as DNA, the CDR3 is TGTGCCACCAGGGGAACCAACACTGAAGCTTTCTTT.